What follows is one T cell receptor (beta chain) and its context. This sample was included in a study of technical replicates of blood from a handful of donors. TCRdb's table, derived via immunoSEQ multiplex PCR, lists solely in-frame clones and lacks some. This repertoire shows around 72,000 clones, 91% found once; its top ten account for roughly 0.4%. CDR1 is SGHVS and CDR2 is FNYEAQ in the germline V gene. The length of the CDR3 is 14 residues. Trimming pared 1 base from V and 2 bases from J, leaving 8 bases between. This TCR derives from a human donor in good health. Some clones in this sample may be carry-over from other donors' samples. The rearrangement uses TRBV7-6 and TRBJ2-5; weak D call: TRBD2 (6 bases). Sequencing input: T cells isolated from PBMCs. CDR3 sequence: CASSLGSGQETQYF. CDR3 bases: TGTGCCAGCAGCTTAGGTAGCGGTCAAGAGACCCAGTACTTC.